These T cell receptor beta chains were read from a single sample in a study of blood T cells in healthy people across ages. Via MiXCR, TCRdb re-called the 5' RACE reads, giving one row per CDR3 protein. The data show about 970,000 distinct CDR3 sequences, 51% seen once. The sequenced sample consisted of blood. Receptor source: a woman aged 60-75 years in good health. Both conserved end residues are part of each CDR3. D genes are given only for firm matches. A row's size may be missing; if present it is once, few, many or a size class.

>TRBJ2-1|TRBV10-3|.|TRBD2
CAISRGGTSGRDEQFF
TGTGCCATCAGTCGGGGAGGGACTAGCGGGAGGGACGAGCAGTTCTTC
>TRBJ2-5|TRBV24-1|.|.
CATSDFGQGIETQYF
TGTGCCACCAGTGATTTTGGGCAGGGTATTGAGACCCAGTACTTC
>TRBJ2-7|TRBV12-3/TRBV12-4|few|.
CASSQMTGHYEQYF
TGTGCCAGCAGCCAGATGACAGGTCACTACGAGCAGTACTTC
>TRBJ2-3|TRBV2|few|.
CAGTLGNTQYF
TGTGCCGGAACCCTGGGGAATACGCAGTATTTT
>TRBJ2-4|TRBV6-2/TRBV6-3|.|.
CASSYWGASRDIQYF
TGTGCCAGCAGTTACTGGGGAGCGTCCAGGGACATTCAGTACTTC
>TRBJ2-5|TRBV7-2|.|.
CASSLTPGGWRERHKETQYF
TGTGCCAGCAGCTTAACCCCAGGGGGGTGGCGGGAGAGACATAAAGAGACCCAGTACTTC
>TRBJ1-2|TRBV18|many|TRBD1
CASSAQGGNGYTF
TGTGCCAGCTCGGCACAGGGGGGAAATGGCTACACCTTC
>TRBJ2-7|TRBV4-3|.|.
CASSQEPGAYEQYF
TGCGCCAGCAGCCAAGAGCCAGGGGCGTACGAGCAGTACTTC
>TRBJ2-4|TRBV11-2|few|.
CASSFSRLAKNIQYF
TGTGCCAGCAGCTTCAGCCGTTTAGCCAAAAACATTCAGTACTTC
>TRBJ2-6|TRBV5-1|.|TRBD1
CASSLGDRVSGANVLTF
TGCGCCAGCAGCTTGGGGGACAGAGTTTCTGGGGCCAACGTCCTGACTTTC
>TRBJ2-3|TRBV12-3/TRBV12-4|.|.
CASNLRARTDTQYF
TGTGCCAGCAACCTAAGGGCTAGAACAGATACGCAATATTTT
>TRBJ1-1|TRBV12-3/TRBV12-4|few|.
CASTIVQPNTEAFF
TGTGCCAGCACTATCGTCCAGCCGAACACTGAAGCTTTCTTT
>TRBJ2-7|TRBV20-1|.|.
CSAREDRVEQYF
TGCAGTGCTAGAGAGGACCGGGTGGAGCAGTACTTC
>TRBJ2-7|TRBV3-1|.|TRBD2
CASSATAGGSYEQYF
TGTGCCAGCAGCGCAACAGCGGGAGGGTCCTACGAGCAGTACTTC
>TRBJ2-5|TRBV27|few|.
CASSLDSVGRETQYF
TGTGCCAGCAGTTTAGACAGCGTCGGGCGGGAGACCCAGTACTTC
>TRBJ1-6|TRBV4-1|few|TRBD1
CASSQPRDRVASPLHF
TGCGCCAGCAGCCAACCACGGGACAGGGTAGCTTCACCCCTCCACTTT
>TRBJ1-2|TRBV12-3/TRBV12-4|.|TRBD1
CASIQGGTGPSGCTF
TGTGCCAGCATTCAAGGCGGGACAGGACCGTCGGGCTGCACCTTC
>TRBJ2-4|TRBV28|.|.
CASSPQTTNIQYF
TGTGCCAGCAGTCCTCAAACAACAAACATTCAGTACTTC
>TRBJ2-6|TRBV15|.|TRBD1
CATSRTQGTGANVLTF
TGTGCCACCAGCAGAACACAGGGGACTGGGGCCAACGTCCTGACTTTC
>TRBJ2-1|TRBV29-1|.|.
CTYLKGLGVPDEQFF
TGCACATACCTGAAGGGTTTGGGGGTTCCCGATGAGCAGTTCTTC
>TRBJ2-7|TRBV7-9|few|.
CASSLAGGSEQYF
TGTGCCAGCAGCTTAGCGGGAGGCTCCGAGCAGTACTTC
>TRBJ2-5|TRBV15|.|TRBD2
CTTSGTILETQYF
TGTACCACCAGCGGGACTATACTAGAGACCCAGTACTTC
>TRBJ2-3|TRBV4-2|.|TRBD2
CASSQEGTGGLDTQYF
TGTGCCAGCAGCCAAGAAGGGACGGGAGGGTTAGATACGCAGTATTTT